The 14 T cell receptor beta chains presented below share a single source sample, sequenced in a study of cytomegalovirus exposure and HLA in healthy donors. The PCR made use of 60 Vbeta and 13 Jbeta primers. Assay used: immunoSEQ multiplex PCR; TCRdb lists only in-frame clones, some missing. Altogether 100,000 to 150,000 clones are present, 60% to 80% being singletons, with the ten largest covering over 2.5%. Sequencing was performed on PBMCs. The origin of the receptors is a woman between 50 and 59 years old in good health and CMV-seronegative.

This clone was seen only a few times. The chain uses TRBV6-5 and TRBJ1-2; 8 bases align to TRBD1. This CDR3 region has 14 residues. Unmatched junction bases numbered 2, after V lost 0 bases and J lost 5 bases. The germline V gene encodes CDR1 MNHEY and CDR2 SVGAGI. The CDR3 DNA follows: TGTGCCAGCAGTTACTCGGGACAGGTGTATGGCTACACCTTC. It codes for CASSYSGQVYGYTF.

This sequence joins TRBV11-2 and TRBJ1-4; the match to TRBD1 covers 8 bases. The junction had 7 bases not matched to a gene; V was cut back by 5 bases and J by 8 bases. CDR3 length: 14 amino acids. From germline, CDR1 is SGHAT and CDR2 FQNNGV. CDR3 bases: TGTGCCAGCAGCCCCCCGGGACAGGCAGAAAAACTGTTTTTT. This encodes CASSPPGQAEKLFF.

The chain employs TRBV2 and TRBJ2-2; the match to TRBD1 covers 8 bases. V was clipped by 6 bases and J by 1 base; unmatched bases: 7. Germline CDR1 reads SNHLY; CDR2 reads FYNNEI. The CDR3 is 16 amino acids. Here the CDR3 DNA reads TGTGCCAGCAGCATTCTCGGACAGGGGAACACCGGGGAGCTGTTTTTT. Its translation: CASSILGQGNTGELFF.

This clone was observed a few times. This rearrangement joins TRBV27 to TRBJ2-6; tentatively, D is TRBD1 (5 bases). V lost 2 bases to trimming and J lost 1 base, with 9 bases between them. The CDR3 is 16 residues long. Per the germline V gene, CDR1 is MNHEY and CDR2 is SMNVEV (reference sequence). CDR3 loop: CASSLGQGSGANVLTF. CDR3 sequence (DNA): TGTGCCAGCAGTTTAGGCCAGGGATCTGGGGCCAACGTCCTGACTTTC.

In this sample, this clone turned up once. One end of the junction is discordant with germline, which a read error may explain. The chain employs TRBV7-9 and TRBJ1-5; D unclear. Looked up from germline, CDR1 is SEHNR and CDR2 is FQNEAQ (reference sequence). CDR3 size: 13 residues. The CDR3, as DNA: TGTTCCAGCAGCTTAGATCGGAATCAGCCCCAGCATTTT. Protein product: CSSSLDRNQPQHF.

This clone appeared a few times. CDR3 DNA sequence: TGTGCCAGCAGCTTTGCGGGCAGGGGGGAACTGTTTTTT. This sequence encodes CASSFAGRGELFF. This sequence joins TRBV7-2 and TRBJ1-4; 7 nucleotides agree with TRBD1. In germline, CDR1 is SGHTA, CDR2 FQGNSA. After removal of 3 bases from V and 12 bases from J, the junction contained 7 bases not matched to a gene. The CDR3 sequence is 13 residues long.

The chain's CDR3 is CASSPPGSGWGGELFF. CDR3 sequence (DNA): TGTGCCAGCAGCCCCCCGGGATCGGGGTGGGGCGGGGAGCTGTTTTTT. V is TRBV7-2 and J is TRBJ2-2; D may be TRBD2 (5 bases). V was cut by 5 bases and J by 7 bases, with 20 bases left in between. Germline CDR1 SGHTA, CDR2 FQGNSA. The CDR3 is 16 amino acids.

This clone was recorded a few times. V usage is TRBV7-9 and J usage is TRBJ1-4; D gene uncertain. CDR1 is SEHNR, CDR2 FQNEAQ, per germline (reference sequence). V was cut by 5 bases and J by 8 bases, with 21 bases left in between. The CDR3 contains 16 residues. The CDR3 bases are TGTGCCAGCAGCCCAGCGCGTGGCAGTATCTTAGAAAAACTGTTTTTT. Its translation is CASSPARGSILEKLFF.

The rearrangement joins TRBV6-1 to TRBJ2-5; D is ambiguous. CDR3 length: 11 amino acids. The germline V gene has CDR1 MNHNS and CDR2 SASEGT. The ends were cut back, 4 bases at V and 4 bases at J, with 4 bases in the middle. The CDR3 DNA is TGTGCCAGCAGTGTCATAGAGACCCAGTACTTC. Translation: CASSVIETQYF.

The V and J genes are TRBV21-1 and TRBJ2-5; TRBD2 is the table's D call, not checked against the DNA. TRBV21-1 is listed as a pseudogene. This CDR3 comprises 19 residues. CDR3 nucleotide sequence: TGTGCCAGCAGCTCCAGGGGGCCGAAACTAGCGGGGGTAAAAGAGACCCAGTACTTC. Its translation is CASSSRGPKLAGVKETQYF.

This rearrangement joins TRBV30 to TRBJ1-2; TRBD1 agrees at 7 bases. Germline V gene sequence: CDR1 GTSNPN, CDR2 SVGIG (reference sequence). The V segment lost 2 bases and the J segment 4 bases; nucleotides outside the gene matches: 4. The CDR3 is 13 amino acids. The CDR3 here is CAWSQAGGYGYTF. CDR3 coding DNA: TGTGCCTGGAGTCAAGCAGGGGGCTATGGCTACACCTTC.

This clone was seen once. The genes are TRBV6-1 and TRBJ2-5, with D perhaps matching TRBD1 (6 bases). The J call may be mistaken, given a closer DNA end match to TRBJ2-7. The CDR3 is made up of 15 amino acids. The germline V gene encodes CDR1 MNHNS and CDR2 SASEGT. This CDR3 reads CASSEATGTTYEQYF. CDR3 bases: TGTGCCAGCAGTGAGGCGACAGGTACCACCTACGAGCAGTACTTC.

The chain has TRBV7-9 and TRBJ1-2, with 7 positions matching TRBD1. Per the germline V gene, CDR1 is SEHNR and CDR2 is FQNEAQ (reference sequence). The CDR3 consists of 14 residues. The V gene end was trimmed by 4 bases and the J gene end by 6 bases; junction bases not matched to a gene: 8. CDR3 region: CASSSDRALDGYTF. CDR3 bases: TGTGCCAGCAGCTCCGACAGGGCTCTAGATGGCTACACCTTC.

CDR3 DNA sequence: TGTGCCAGCAGTCCAAGGGACAACAATCAGCCCCAGCATTTT. It is translated as CASSPRDNNQPQHF. The rearrangement links TRBV27 to TRBJ1-5; TRBD1 might be the D (6 bases). Germline lookup yields CDR1 MNHEY and CDR2 SMNVEV (reference sequence). The CDR3 consists of 14 residues. V lost 5 bases and J lost 3, with 11 bases in between.